One and the same sample provided the 19 T cell receptor beta chains below, sequenced in a study of blood T cell repertoires in COVID-19. Profiling relied on immunoSEQ multiplex PCR, and the TCRdb table lists in-frame clones only, not all of them. The sample records around 200,000 clones, roughly 80% being singletons. Sequenced material: peripheral blood. All receptors come from a human donor with acute or convalescent COVID-19. The donor label of this sample is uncertain.

The chain has TRBV3-1 (or the pseudogene TRBV3-2) and TRBJ1-1; no clear D gene. CDR3 size: 11 residues. Germline V gives CDR1 LGHDT, CDR2 YNNKEL (reference sequence). V gave up 3 bases and J gave up 11 bases, with 10 bases separating them. CDR3 nucleotides: TGTGCCAGCAGCCAGTCTACGGTTGCTTTCTTT. It codes for CASSQSTVAFF.

A single count supports this clone. V gene TRBV19 combines with J gene TRBJ1-6; 8 nucleotides align to TRBD1. Germline-derived CDR1 and CDR2 are LNHDA and SQIVND (reference sequence). The V and J ends lost 5 bases and 6 bases, in that order; junction bases with no gene match: 6. The CDR3 sequence is 15 residues long. The CDR3 reads CASSRTGSGNSPLHF. CDR3 sequence (DNA): TGTGCCAGTAGTCGGACAGGGTCGGGTAATTCACCCCTCCACTTT.

This clone was found once. The chain couples TRBV7-2 to TRBJ2-2, with D perhaps TRBD2 (5 bases). The CDR3 has 14 amino acids. Germline CDR1 SGHTA, CDR2 FQGNSA. V lost 2 bases and J 3 bases, leaving 7 bases between the germline ends. CDR3 sequence (DNA): TGTGCCAGCAGCTTATTGGGAGACACCGGGGAGCTGTTTTTT. It translates to CASSLLGDTGELFF.

The chain recombines TRBV14 with TRBJ2-1; 7 bases match TRBD1. The CDR3 extends over 12 amino acids. Trimming cost V 0 bases and J 12 bases; bases outside gene matches: 2. The germline V gene has CDR1 SGHDN and CDR2 FVKESK. The CDR3 region has the DNA TGTGCCAGCAGCCAAGAAGGGACAGCGCAGTTCTTC. As protein: CASSQEGTAQFF.

This clone was seen once. V is TRBV7-9 and J is TRBJ1-4; weak D call: TRBD1 (6 bases). Germline CDR1 reads SEHNR; CDR2 reads FQNEAQ (reference sequence). The CDR3 length is 14 residues. V dropped 5 bases and J dropped 6 bases, with 13 bases sitting between them. The CDR3 nucleotides read TGTGCCAGCAGCCATCCAGGGGAGCATGAAAAACTGTTTTTT. As protein: CASSHPGEHEKLFF. Filled out from reference TRBV7-9 and TRBJ1-4, the complete variable domain reads DTGVSQNPRHKITKRGQNVTFRCDPISEHNRLYWYRQTLGQGPEFLTYFQNEAQLEKSRLLSDRFSAERPKGSFSTLEIQRTEQGDSAMYLCASSHPGEHEKLFFGSGTQLSVL.

This clone has just a few counts. The CDR3 protein is CASSLQPTGGANTGELFF. For the CDR3, the DNA is TGCGCCAGCAGCTTGCAACCGACAGGGGGCGCAAACACCGGGGAGCTGTTTTTT. The chain links TRBV5-1 to TRBJ2-2; 10 positions match TRBD1. The germline V gene encodes CDR1 SGHRS and CDR2 YFSETQ. CDR3 length: 18 amino acids. J was trimmed by 2 bases and V by 1 base; bases with no gene match: 8.

With respect to this clone: Germline is not matched at one junction end, which may reflect a read error. The chain recombines TRBV6-1 with TRBJ1-4; D remains ambiguous. The CDR3 contains 14 residues. Germline V gene data show CDR1 as MNHNS and CDR2 as SASEGT. The CDR3 region has the DNA TGTGCCAGCGGTGACGGGGCAACTAATGAAAAACTGTTTTTT. Translating gives CASGDGATNEKLFF.

The V call is TRBV4-1, the J call TRBJ1-1; TRBD1 matches 7 bases. This CDR3 comprises 14 residues. V lost 4 bases and J lost 1; bases outside the gene matches: 3. Germline V gives CDR1 MGHRA, CDR2 YSYEKL. CDR3: CASSLQGQNTEAFF. The CDR3 coding sequence is TGCGCCAGCAGCCTACAGGGGCAGAACACTGAAGCTTTCTTT.

This sequence joins TRBV6-5 and TRBJ1-1; the D is unclear. This CDR3 contains 13 residues. V lost 11 bases, J lost 0 bases, and 13 bases lay in between. The germline V gene has CDR1 MNHEY and CDR2 SVGAGI. The CDR3 region is CAGGRQLNTEAFF. CDR3 nucleotide sequence: TGTGCCGGAGGGAGGCAGCTGAACACTGAAGCTTTCTTT.

The J gene is TRBJ1-1, the V gene TRBV18, with a tentative D call TRBD1 (5 bases). CDR1 is KGHSH, CDR2 LQKENI, per germline. CDR3 length: 13 residues. With 5 bases removed from V and 4 bases from J, the gap between germline ends came to 11 bases. The CDR3 sequence: CASSAGRSTEAFF. CDR3 DNA: TGTGCCAGCTCAGCGGGGCGCAGCACTGAAGCTTTCTTT.

The chain carries TRBV30 and TRBJ1-4; the D gene is possibly TRBD1 (5 bases). The CDR3 runs 12 residues. Germline V gives CDR1 GTSNPN, CDR2 SVGIG (reference sequence). V was shortened by 3 bases and J by 7 bases, with 9 bases between the two germline ends. The CDR3 protein is CAWRTVGEKLFF. CDR3 in DNA: TGTGCCTGGAGGACAGTTGGTGAAAAACTGTTTTTT.

Points on this clone: One end of the junction is discordant with germline, which a read error may explain. The chain employs TRBV24-1 and TRBJ2-7; 10 bases are shared with TRBD1. This CDR3 is built from 13 residues. Per germline, CDR1 KGHDR and CDR2 SFDVKD. The CDR3 sequence is CATSDLQGQGQGF. The DNA for the CDR3 is TGTGCCACCAGTGATTTGCAGGGACAGGGGCAGGGCTTC.

CDR3 loop: CASSLAGTGRIEQYF. The CDR3, as DNA: TGTGCCAGCAGCTTAGCCGGGACAGGGCGAATAGAGCAGTACTTC. The genes are TRBV7-2 and TRBJ2-7, with 9 bases aligning to TRBD1. The CDR3 contains 15 residues. J gave up 7 bases and V 0 bases, and 7 bases lay outside the gene matches. Germline assignment: CDR1 SGHTA and CDR2 FQGNSA.

The CDR3 spells CASRGGSPSRFF. The CDR3 DNA sequence: TGTGCCAGCAGAGGAGGGAGTCCCTCCAGGTTCTTC. The chain carries TRBV28 and TRBJ2-1, with D possibly being TRBD2 (6 bases). This CDR3 region has 12 residues. The germline CDR1 and CDR2 sequences are MDHEN and SYDVKM. Trimming removed 6 bases from V and 15 bases from J, with 18 bases in between.

V and J are TRBV28 and TRBJ2-7, with TRBD1 identical over 8 bases. CDR1 and CDR2 from the germline V gene are MDHEN and SYDVKM. The CDR3 covers 14 residues. Unmatched junction bases numbered 10, after V lost 7 bases and J lost 5 bases. This chain's CDR3 is CASTLRTGRDEQYF. CDR3 nucleotide sequence: TGTGCCAGCACCCTAAGGACAGGGCGCGACGAGCAGTACTTC.

This clone has only a few counts. The rearrangement uses TRBV11-2 and TRBJ2-3; 9 bases map to TRBD1. There are 15 residues in the CDR3. CDR1 and CDR2 from the germline V gene are SGHAT and FQNNGV. V lost 3 bases and J lost 3; bases outside the gene matches: 4. The CDR3 region is CASSLGTGLTDTQYF. The DNA for the CDR3 is TGTGCCAGCAGCTTGGGGACAGGGTTGACAGATACGCAGTATTTT.

The rearrangement joins TRBV6-5 to TRBJ2-5; a possible D gene is TRBD2 (6 bases). Germline V lookup: CDR1 MNHEY, CDR2 SVGAGI. This CDR3 has 13 amino acids. Trimming pared 8 bases from V and 8 bases from J, leaving 18 bases between. In nucleotides, the CDR3 is TGTGCCAGCGCTACGGGGGTAAGGGAAACCCAGTACTTC. Translated, it gives CASATGVRETQYF.

The V gene is TRBV30, the J gene TRBJ1-1; the D gene is possibly TRBD1 (5 bases). The germline V gene has CDR1 GTSNPN and CDR2 SVGIG (reference sequence). V was cut by 3 bases and J by 4 bases, with 15 bases left in between. This CDR3 is 14 amino acids long. CDR3 nucleotides: TGTGCCTGGAGCCCGGGGGGGGAGATCACTGAAGCTTTCTTT. This gives the protein CAWSPGGEITEAFF.

The CDR3 DNA is TGCGCCAGCAGCTTGCAAACAGGGGCTGGAAACACCATATATTTT. Residues: CASSLQTGAGNTIYF. The chain recombines TRBV5-1 with TRBJ1-3; 7 bases are shared with TRBD1. The CDR3 has 15 residues. The germline V gene has CDR1 SGHRS and CDR2 YFSETQ. The junction had 3 bases not matched to a gene; V was cut back by 1 base and J by 2 bases.